Below are 30 T cell receptor beta chains sequenced from a single sample in a study of graft-versus-host responses after intestinal transplantation. Assay used: immunoSEQ multiplex PCR; TCRdb lists only in-frame clones, some missing. The sample yields around 110,000 clones, 90% seen once. These receptors lack a known antigen. The sequencing here drew on unstimulated CD4+ T cells sorted from spleen or lymph node cells, taken before intestinal transplant. The receptors were gathered from a human donor who received an intestinal transplant.

The chain recombines TRBV7-9 with TRBJ2-2, with 13 bases fitting TRBD2. The CDR3 loop spans 17 amino acids. Germline CDR1 SEHNR, CDR2 FQNEAQ (reference sequence). The J segment lost 6 bases and the V segment lost 2 bases, leaving 6 bases of the junction unmatched. DNA of the CDR3: TGTGCCAGCAGCTTACCCGGACTAGCGGGAGTCCCCGGGGAGCTGTTTTTT. This gives the protein CASSLPGLAGVPGELFF. The complete variable domain, with remaining parts taken from reference TRBV7-9 and TRBJ2-2, reads DTGVSQNPRHKITKRGQNVTFRCDPISEHNRLYWYRQTLGQGPEFLTYFQNEAQLEKSRLLSDRFSAERPKGSFSTLEIQRTEQGDSAMYLCASSLPGLAGVPGELFFGEGSRLTVL.

J is TRBJ2-3 and V is TRBV5-1, with unresolved D. The CDR3 spans 12 residues. Trimming cost V 0 bases and J 10 bases, with 9 bases left between them. Germline CDR1 SGHRS, CDR2 YFSETQ. The CDR3 loop reads CASSLELGPQYF. In DNA form, the CDR3 reads TGCGCCAGCAGCTTGGAGCTAGGTCCGCAGTATTTT.

The chain is built from TRBV18 and TRBJ2-3; D possibly corresponds to TRBD1 (6 bases). CDR1 and CDR2 from the germline V gene are KGHSH and LQKENI. There are 15 residues in the CDR3. The V end was cut by 3 bases, the J end by 5 bases, with 15 bases between. The CDR3 region is CASSPGAGIVDTQYF. DNA for the CDR3: TGTGCCAGCTCACCGGGGGCAGGGATAGTAGATACGCAGTATTTT.

The chain links TRBV4-1 to TRBJ2-1; 8 bases are a match to TRBD2. The length of the CDR3 is 16 residues. Trimming at V came to 1 base and at J to 5 bases, leaving 7 bases not matched to a gene. Germline CDR1 and CDR2: MGHRA and YSYEKL. Here the CDR3 DNA reads TGCGCCAGCAGCCAAGTCGGGACTAGTCCAAACAATGAGCAGTTCTTC. Protein sequence: CASSQVGTSPNNEQFF.

The chain carries TRBV30 and TRBJ1-4; no clear D gene. V lost 2 bases to trimming and J lost 0 bases, with 13 bases between them. This CDR3 contains 16 residues. CDR1 is GTSNPN, CDR2 SVGIG, per germline (reference sequence). CDR3 residues: CAWSHPQQATNEKLFF. For the CDR3, the DNA is TGTGCCTGGAGTCACCCCCAGCAGGCAACTAATGAAAAACTGTTTTTT. The entire variable domain, with the rest obtained from reference TRBV30 and TRBJ1-4, is as follows: SQTIHQWPATLVQPVGSPLSLECTVEGTSNPNLYWYRQAAGRGLQLLFYSVGIGQISSEVPQNLSASRPQDRQFILSSKKLLLSDSGFYLCAWSHPQQATNEKLFFGSGTQLSVL.

J is TRBJ2-5 and V is TRBV14; tentatively, D is TRBD1 (6 bases). Trimming cost V 3 bases and J 6 bases, with 23 bases left between them. The V gene's germline CDR1 is SGHDN and CDR2 FVKESK. The CDR3 has 17 residues. CDR3 sequence reads: CASSHTNFGQSGQTQYF. DNA of the CDR3: TGTGCCAGCAGCCACACTAACTTTGGACAGTCCGGCCAGACCCAGTACTTC. Supplemented by reference TRBV14 and TRBJ2-5, the full variable domain reads EAGVTQFPSHSVIEKGQTVTLRCDPISGHDNLYWYRRVMGKEIKFLLHFVKESKQDESGMPNNRFLAERTGGTYSTLKVQPAELEDSGVYFCASSHTNFGQSGQTQYFGPGTRLLVL.

This clone was detected only a few times. V gene TRBV5-1 combines with J gene TRBJ2-5; 7 bases map to TRBD1. The CDR3 is 14 residues long. Germline loops: CDR1 SGHRS, CDR2 YFSETQ. Losses at the gene ends were 3 bases for V and 1 base for J; bases not matched to a gene: 3. The CDR3 spells CASSSRDSQETQYF. CDR3 coding DNA: TGCGCCAGCAGCTCTCGGGACAGCCAAGAGACCCAGTACTTC.

The chain employs TRBV14 and TRBJ1-1; the D is unclear. The CDR3 loop spans 13 amino acids. V was pared by 0 bases and J by 4 bases, with 6 bases between. The V gene's germline CDR1 is SGHDN and CDR2 FVKESK. The CDR3 loop is CASSQDISTEAFF. CDR3 coding DNA: TGTGCCAGCAGCCAAGATATCAGCACTGAAGCTTTCTTT.

V and J are TRBV7-9 and TRBJ2-3, with D possibly matching TRBD2 (6 bases). Germline CDR1 is SEHNR and CDR2 is FQNEAQ (reference sequence). The V end lost 3 bases, the J end lost 0 bases, and 10 bases lay between the germline ends. The CDR3 contains 15 residues. CDR3 sequence reads: CASSFYRGSTDTQYF. In nucleotides, the CDR3 is TGTGCCAGCAGCTTTTACCGGGGGAGCACAGATACGCAGTATTTT.

The rearrangement joins TRBV7-9 to TRBJ1-3; the D gene is possibly TRBD1 (6 bases). The CDR3 consists of 16 residues. The V gene's germline CDR1 is SEHNR and CDR2 FQNEAQ (reference sequence). The V gene lost 1 base and the J gene lost 0 bases, with 10 bases spanning the gap. The CDR3 sequence is CASSLGGPLSGNTIYF. CDR3 coding DNA: TGTGCCAGCAGCTTAGGGGGGCCTCTCTCTGGAAACACCATATATTTT. The full variable domain, its missing parts supplied by reference TRBV7-9 and TRBJ1-3, is DTGVSQNPRHKITKRGQNVTFRCDPISEHNRLYWYRQTLGQGPEFLTYFQNEAQLEKSRLLSDRFSAERPKGSFSTLEIQRTEQGDSAMYLCASSLGGPLSGNTIYFGEGSWLTVV.

This chain links TRBV9 with TRBJ2-1, with TRBD2 matching 12 bases. This CDR3 comprises 15 residues. J gave up 9 bases and V 0 bases, and 4 bases lay outside the gene matches. Germline V gene sequence: CDR1 SGDLS, CDR2 YYNGEE. The CDR3 region has the DNA TGTGCCAGCAGCGTAGGAGGACTAGCGGGGATTGAGCAGTTCTTC. As protein: CASSVGGLAGIEQFF. The full variable domain, rest sourced from reference TRBV9 and TRBJ2-1, is DSGVTQTPKHLITATGQRVTLRCSPRSGDLSVYWYQQSLDQGLQFLIQYYNGEERAKGNILERFSAQQFPDLHSELNLSSLELGDSALYFCASSVGGLAGIEQFFGPGTRLTVL.

The chain joins TRBV6-1 to TRBJ2-7, with D possibly being TRBD2 (7 bases). This CDR3 has 15 amino acids. Germline CDR1 reads MNHNS; CDR2 reads SASEGT. Trimming took 4 bases from V and 0 from J, leaving 13 bases between them. The CDR3 loop is CASSVQGGFSYEQYF. CDR3 DNA sequence: TGTGCCAGCAGTGTACAGGGAGGGTTCTCCTACGAGCAGTACTTC.

The rearrangement links TRBV12-5 to TRBJ1-1; the D is unclear. CDR1 and CDR2 from the germline V gene are LGHNT and FRNRAP. Trimming shortened V by 4 bases and J by 4 bases, and 7 bases separated the two germline ends. This CDR3 is 12 amino acids long. The DNA for the CDR3 is TGTGCTAGTGGTTACCCGGGCACTGAAGCTTTCTTT. Translation gives CASGYPGTEAFF.

CDR3 coding DNA: TGTGCCAGCAGCGCCCGACAGGGACCCGACGAGCAGTACTTC. Translation: CASSARQGPDEQYF. The chain is built from TRBV9 and TRBJ2-7, with 7 bases lining up with TRBD1. The ends lost 3 bases at V and 5 bases at J; junction bases unmatched: 8. Looked up from germline, CDR1 is SGDLS and CDR2 is YYNGEE. CDR3 size: 14 residues.

This clone was detected a few times. J is TRBJ1-1 and V is TRBV2; D not certain. The CDR3 spans 13 residues. CDR1 SNHLY and CDR2 FYNNEI come from the germline V gene. V lost 4 bases to trimming and J lost 4 bases, with 10 bases between them. The CDR3 region has the DNA TGTGCCAGCAGTGCCCTAGTGAGCACTGAAGCTTTCTTT. Encoded protein: CASSALVSTEAFF.

J is TRBJ2-5 and V is TRBV2; 7 bases agree with TRBD1. With V trimmed by 6 bases and J by 5 bases, 9 bases remained unmatched. Germline CDR1 is SNHLY and CDR2 is FYNNEI. The CDR3 contains 14 residues. CDR3 DNA sequence: TGTGCCAGCAGCCGGGACAGACCTTCGGAGACCCAGTACTTC. Protein product: CASSRDRPSETQYF.

J is TRBJ1-1 and V is TRBV19; D is possibly TRBD1 (6 bases). The V end was cut by 7 bases, the J end by 3 bases, with 18 bases between. Germline V gene data show CDR1 as LNHDA and CDR2 as SQIVND (reference sequence). The CDR3 consists of 15 residues. The CDR3: CASTVGALPDTEAFF. CDR3 coding DNA: TGTGCCAGTACGGTGGGGGCCCTTCCCGACACTGAAGCTTTCTTT.

The rearrangement links TRBV6-4 to TRBJ2-2; D possibly corresponds to TRBD1 (6 bases). Trimming pared 8 bases from V and 4 bases from J, leaving 14 bases between. The CDR3 runs to 14 residues. The germline V gene has CDR1 MRHNA and CDR2 SNTAGT. The CDR3 DNA sequence: TGTGCCAGCCGCAAACAGGGCTCCACCGGGGAGCTGTTTTTT. Protein sequence: CASRKQGSTGELFF.

This chain connects TRBV27 to TRBJ1-1, with no clear D. The CDR3 is 16 residues long. Germline V gene lookup returns CDR1 MNHEY and CDR2 SMNVEV (reference sequence). Trimming stripped 5 bases from V and 4 bases from J, with 20 bases between. DNA of the CDR3: TGTGCCAGCAGTCCGCTCCGGGCTTCCCGGGGCACTGAAGCTTTCTTT. As protein: CASSPLRASRGTEAFF.

The chain is built from TRBV12-5 and TRBJ2-3; TRBD2 matches at 13 bases. V trimming: 2 bases; J trimming: 6 bases; junction bases outside the gene matches: 8. The CDR3 totals 17 residues. The germline CDR1 and CDR2 sequences are LGHNT and FRNRAP. The CDR3 protein is CASGLPRLAGGYDTQYF. DNA for the CDR3: TGTGCTAGTGGTTTGCCTCGACTAGCGGGGGGATACGATACGCAGTATTTT.

The genes are TRBV30 and TRBJ2-1, with TRBD2 matching over 13 bases. This CDR3 spans 19 amino acids. V lost 2 bases, J lost 0 bases, and 10 bases stayed unmatched. Germline-derived CDR1 and CDR2 are GTSNPN and SVGIG (reference sequence). CDR3 region: CAWSWGLAGLPSSYNEQFF. In nucleotides, the CDR3 is TGTGCCTGGAGTTGGGGACTAGCGGGACTGCCGAGCTCCTACAATGAGCAGTTCTTC.

The chain couples TRBV5-1 to TRBJ1-1; maybe TRBD1 (6 bases). The CDR3 totals 15 residues. Germline values: CDR1 SGHRS, CDR2 YFSETQ. V shed 4 bases and J shed 0 bases, with 13 bases lying between them. The CDR3 region has the DNA TGCGCCAGCAGCGCCCGGGACACAATGAACACTGAAGCTTTCTTT. This codes for CASSARDTMNTEAFF. The variable domain in full, with the rest retrieved from reference TRBV5-1 and TRBJ1-1, is KAGVTQTPRYLIKTRGQQVTLSCSPISGHRSVSWYQQTPGQGLQFLFEYFSETQRNKGNFPGRFSGRQFSNSRSEMNVSTLELGDSALYLCASSARDTMNTEAFFGQGTRLTVV.

This chain links TRBV11-2 with TRBJ2-1, with 8 bases aligning to TRBD2. Germline assignment: CDR1 SGHAT and CDR2 FQNNGV. V lost 3 bases to trimming and J lost 3 bases; unmatched junction nucleotides: 4. The CDR3 extends over 15 amino acids. The CDR3 protein is CASSLLSGNYNEQFF. CDR3 nucleotide sequence: TGTGCCAGCAGCTTGCTTAGCGGGAACTACAATGAGCAGTTCTTC. The variable domain in full, completed from reference TRBV11-2 and TRBJ2-1, reads EAGVAQSPRYKIIEKRQSVAFWCNPISGHATLYWYQQILGQGPKLLIQFQNNGVVDDSQLPKDRFSAERLKGVDSTLKIQPAKLEDSAVYLCASSLLSGNYNEQFFGPGTRLTVL.

The rearrangement uses TRBV7-9 and TRBJ2-7; no firm D call. The CDR3 extends over 14 amino acids. CDR1 SEHNR and CDR2 FQNEAQ come from the germline V gene (reference sequence). The V gene lost 4 bases and the J gene lost 2 bases, with 12 bases spanning the gap. CDR3 sequence reads: CASSSSGRTYEQYF. In nucleotides, the CDR3 is TGTGCCAGCAGCTCCTCAGGCAGGACCTACGAGCAGTACTTC.

This chain uses TRBV30 with TRBJ1-6; 8 nucleotides line up with TRBD1. Trimming at V came to 2 bases and at J to 4 bases, leaving 1 base not matched to a gene. This CDR3 has 14 amino acids. Germline CDR1 and CDR2: GTSNPN and SVGIG (reference sequence). CDR3 in amino acids: CAWSRQGYNSPLHF. CDR3 in DNA: TGTGCCTGGAGTCGACAGGGGTATAATTCACCCCTCCACTTT.

The chain is built from TRBV6-5 and TRBJ2-7, with D perhaps TRBD2 (6 bases). The CDR3 totals 11 residues. Germline V gives CDR1 MNHEY, CDR2 SVGAGI. Trimming took off 7 bases at V and 7 bases at J, with 11 bases between the two ends. The CDR3 region has the DNA TGTGCCAGCAAAAGGGCGGGAGAGCAGTACTTC. Its translation is CASKRAGEQYF.

The chain uses TRBV10-2 and TRBJ2-5; D might be TRBD2 (6 bases). The J call may be faulty, since TRBJ2-7 better matches the DNA end. CDR3 length: 15 residues. Germline lookup yields CDR1 WSHSY and CDR2 SAAADI. In DNA form, the CDR3 reads TGCGCCAGCAAAATAGCGGAGTTGGGAGATGACGAGCAGTACTTC. Protein sequence: CASKIAELGDDEQYF.

This clone appeared once. In nucleotides, the CDR3 is TGTGCCAGTAGCGGGGGACAGGGATTGGCTCAGCCCCAGCATTTT. Protein: CASSGGQGLAQPQHF. The chain couples TRBV19 to TRBJ1-5, with 9 bases fitting TRBD1. CDR1 and CDR2 (germline): LNHDA, SQIVND (reference sequence). The CDR3 runs to 15 residues. J gave up 6 bases and V 6 bases, and 9 bases lay outside the gene matches.

This clone appeared once. This chain links TRBV18 with TRBJ1-4; 7 bases map to TRBD1. The CDR3 has 14 residues. V was clipped by 4 bases and J by 3 bases; unmatched bases: 2. The germline V gene encodes CDR1 KGHSH and CDR2 LQKENI. The CDR3 spells CASSQGASNEKLFF. The CDR3, as DNA: TGTGCCAGCTCACAGGGGGCGTCTAATGAAAAACTGTTTTTT.

The rearrangement joins TRBV7-9 to TRBJ2-3; weak D call: TRBD2 (5 bases). This CDR3 spans 17 amino acids. V dropped 5 bases and J dropped 0 bases, with 18 bases sitting between them. The V gene's germline CDR1 is SEHNR and CDR2 FQNEAQ (reference sequence). CDR3 protein: CASSDYWSSRSTDTQYF. CDR3 nucleotide sequence: TGTGCCAGCAGCGACTACTGGTCTAGCCGCAGCACAGATACGCAGTATTTT.